The 11 T cell receptor beta chains below come from one sample, sequenced in a study of OX40 agonist ivuxolimab in advanced cancers. Profiling relied on immunoSEQ multiplex PCR, and the TCRdb table lists in-frame clones only, not all of them. The sample shows some 85,000 clones, roughly 84% of them seen only once. The sample here was CD4+ or CD8+ T cells sorted from blood, taken in a trial of the OX40 agonist ivuxolimab. Receptor source: an adult with an advanced solid tumor such as melanoma, head and neck, liver or kidney cancer.

The chain links TRBV9 to TRBJ2-2; D is unclear. The ends were cut back, 0 bases at V and 0 bases at J, with 3 bases in the middle. Germline V CDR1 and CDR2: SGDLS, YYNGEE. This CDR3 has 14 amino acids. CDR3 loop: CASSVVANTGELFF. CDR3 coding DNA: TGTGCCAGCAGCGTAGTCGCGAACACCGGGGAGCTGTTTTTT.

For the CDR3, the DNA is TGTGCCACCAGCAGAGATTACCGGGGACGGGAAAAACTGTTTTTT. Translating it yields CATSRDYRGREKLFF. The chain recombines TRBV15 with TRBJ1-4; D is perhaps TRBD1 (5 bases). The CDR3 loop spans 15 amino acids. The germline V gene encodes CDR1 LNHNV and CDR2 YYDKDF (reference sequence). Trimming removed 0 bases at V and 8 bases at J, with 13 bases between. Variable domain in full (rest from reference TRBV15 and TRBJ1-4): DAMVIQNPRYQVTQFGKPVTLSCSQTLNHNVMYWYQQKSSQAPKLLFHYYDKDFNNEADTPDNFQSRRPNTSFCFLDIRSPGLGDTAMYLCATSRDYRGREKLFFGSGTQLSVL.

The rearrangement uses TRBV6-5 and TRBJ2-5, with D hard to call. The CDR3 sequence is 13 residues long. Germline values: CDR1 MNHEY, CDR2 SVGAGI. V lost 6 bases and J 2 bases, leaving 10 bases between the germline ends. The CDR3 loop is CASRGTVQETQYF. CDR3 DNA sequence: TGTGCCAGCAGGGGCACGGTACAAGAGACCCAGTACTTC.

The genes are TRBV14 and TRBJ2-2, with 10 bases aligning to TRBD1. Losses at the gene ends were 1 base for V and 4 bases for J; bases not matched to a gene: 6. Germline V gives CDR1 SGHDN, CDR2 FVKESK. The length of the CDR3 is 17 residues. CDR3 in amino acids: CASSQGTGGIGTGELFF. The CDR3 DNA sequence: TGTGCCAGCAGCCAAGGGACAGGGGGTATCGGCACCGGGGAGCTGTTTTTT.

This rearrangement joins TRBV11-2 to TRBJ1-1; D is ambiguous. Looked up from germline, CDR1 is SGHAT and CDR2 is FQNNGV. Trimming left V 1 base short and J 1 base short, with 7 bases between. CDR3 size: 14 residues. CDR3: CASSLGPGNTEAFF. The DNA for the CDR3 is TGTGCCAGCAGCTTAGGTCCAGGGAACACTGAAGCTTTCTTT.

The CDR3, as DNA: TGTGCCAGCAGCTTAGCAAGTCGGGCAATTCTTAATCAGCCCCAGCATTTT. Its protein is CASSLASRAILNQPQHF. The chain couples TRBV7-8 to TRBJ1-5, with D unclear. CDR1 is SGHVS, CDR2 FQNEAQ, per germline. The CDR3 has 17 amino acids. The V gene lost 0 bases and the J gene lost 4 bases, with 16 bases spanning the gap.

V and J are TRBV5-1 and TRBJ1-2, with D tentatively TRBD1 (5 bases). The CDR3 has 16 residues. Trimming stripped 1 base from V and 4 bases from J, with 17 bases between. CDR1 is SGHRS, CDR2 YFSETQ, per germline. The CDR3 DNA reads TGCGCCAGCAGCTTGCCCCCGGGGCCGAGGGTCTATGGCTACACCTTC. Residues: CASSLPPGPRVYGYTF.

The rearrangement links TRBV7-8 to TRBJ1-1; 8 bases match TRBD1. Per the germline V gene, CDR1 is SGHVS and CDR2 is FQNEAQ. V lost 2 bases to trimming and J lost 4 bases; unmatched junction nucleotides: 15. The CDR3 consists of 18 residues. CDR3 loop: CASSLYRQGATSSTEAFF. The DNA of the CDR3 is TGTGCCAGCAGCTTATATCGGCAGGGGGCTACATCTAGCACTGAAGCTTTCTTT.

For this clone: The germline gene is not matched at one end of the junction; a read error may be the cause. Other nucleotide sequences in the sample specify the same CDR3. This chain joins TRBV6-4 and TRBJ2-2; a weak D match, TRBD2 (6 bases). The CDR3 extends over 12 amino acids. Germline V lookup: CDR1 MRHNA, CDR2 SNTAGT. CDR3 DNA sequence: TGTGCCAGCATCAGAACAGGCGGGGAGCTATTTTTT. This codes for CASIRTGGELFF.

This clone has just a few counts. The chain carries TRBV2 and TRBJ2-1, with TRBD1 identical over 7 bases. With V trimmed by 5 bases and J by 6 bases, 13 bases remained unmatched. Germline CDR1 is SNHLY and CDR2 is FYNNEI. The CDR3 loop spans 16 amino acids. The CDR3 coding sequence is TGTGCCAGCAGTAAACTACGACAGGGTCGGGGCAATGAGCAGTTCTTC. Residues: CASSKLRQGRGNEQFF.

The chain links TRBV5-1 to TRBJ2-3; TRBD2 is a possible D gene (6 bases). Germline CDR1 SGHRS, CDR2 YFSETQ. The V and J ends lost 4 bases and 2 bases respectively, with 17 bases between them. The length of the CDR3 is 16 residues. The CDR3 sequence is CASSPGLGGTTDTQYF. Written as DNA, the CDR3 is TGCGCCAGCAGCCCCGGATTGGGCGGGACCACAGATACGCAGTATTTT.